This section outlines one T cell receptor beta chain sequence together with its context. Method: immunoSEQ multiplex PCR; TCRdb's copy keeps in-frame clones and lacks some. This table holds approximately 99,000 clones, approximately 94% found once. Germline V gene data show CDR1 as SGHDT and CDR2 as YYEEEE. The CDR3 spans 14 residues. Deletions cut 4 bases from V and 1 base from J, with 11 bases between. The data are from a study of OX40 agonist ivuxolimab in advanced cancers. Study background: Among those treated, three patients had partial responses, one with hepatocellular carcinoma and two with cutaneous melanoma.

The sample in question was CD4+ or CD8+ T cells sorted from blood, obtained in a trial of the OX40 agonist ivuxolimab. This sequence was found in an adult with an advanced solid tumor such as melanoma, head and neck, liver or kidney cancer. The chain links TRBV5-6 to TRBJ1-2, with D uncertain. The CDR3 bases are TGTGCCAGCAGCCCCCCTTGGGGTAACTATGGCTACACCTTC. Its translation: CASSPPWGNYGYTF.